These 4 T cell receptor beta chains originate from one sample sequenced in a study of early T cells in non-severe SARS-CoV-2 infection (TCRdb year 2021). Libraries were built with 5' RACE. Sequenced using a NextSeq 500. TCRdb reprocessed the public reads (quality trimming at Q25 with fastp, clone calling with MiXCR) and kept in-frame beta chains. Records with the same CDR3 protein are collapsed into one entry carrying the most frequent genes and DNA. This sample lists almost 30,000 distinct CDR3 sequences; about 4.8% were detected once. The ten largest clones capture 9.5% to 14% of the sample. The sample consisted of whole blood. The receptor source for this set is an adult who was a healthcare worker with PCR-confirmed SARS-CoV-2 infection or an uninfected control (not recorded which).

This clonotype was found a few times. The V call is TRBV12-3 or TRBV12-4, the J call TRBJ2-3; D gene unclear. CDR3 length: 14 amino acids. V was shortened by 3 bases and J by 0 bases, with 7 bases between the two germline ends. CDR3 sequence: CASSFRRSTDTQYF. CDR3 coding DNA: TGTGCCAGCAGTTTTCGGCGGAGCACAGATACGCAGTATTTT.

This clonotype was detected ten times or more. This chain joins TRBV7-6 and TRBJ2-6; TRBD2 is a possible D gene (5 bases). V lost 5 bases to trimming and J lost 2 bases, with 10 bases between them. This CDR3 comprises 15 residues. Germline CDR1 is SGHVS and CDR2 is FNYEAQ. In DNA, the CDR3 is TGTGCCAGCAGCCCCGGGGAAGCTGGGGCCAACGTCCTGACTTTC. Translation gives CASSPGEAGANVLTF.

This clonotype was observed many times. The chain recombines TRBV18 with TRBJ2-7; 7 positions agree with TRBD2. After removal of 0 bases from V and 7 bases from J, the junction contained 0 bases not matched to a gene. Germline values: CDR1 KGHSH, CDR2 LQKENI. CDR3 length: 12 residues. CDR3 bases: TGTGCCAGCTCACCACCAGCGGGAGAGCAGTACTTC. It is translated as CASSPPAGEQYF.

This clonotype has a handful of counts. This chain joins TRBV28 and TRBJ1-4; D possibly corresponds to TRBD1 (5 bases). There are 13 residues in the CDR3. V lost 6 bases, J lost 8 bases, and 13 bases lay in between. Germline V CDR1 and CDR2: MDHEN, SYDVKM. The CDR3 DNA is TGTGCCAGCAGGGGACTCAGTTACGAAAAACTGTTTTTT. As protein: CASRGLSYEKLFF.